What follows describes a single TCR beta chain. No cognate antigen has been identified for it. Base-call qualities are not available, and no considerably larger clone is one nucleotide away. To prepare the library, PCR was applied. TCRdb lists the instrument as Illumina HiSeq 2500. Molecular barcoding was employed in the preparation of TCR libraries, with unique molecular identifiers being used to normalize TCRbeta repertoire quantification. The raw public data were reprocessed by TCRdb itself: fastp quality trimming at Q25, MiXCR clonotype calling, in-frame beta chains only. Duplicate CDR3 protein sequences are folded into a single record with the most common DNA and genes. Across this sample there are some 520,000 distinct CDR3 sequences, with roughly 33% seen only once. The ten largest make up around 2.4% of the sample. The entry originates in a study of T-cell reconstitution after alpha-beta-depleted transplantation in children (dated by TCRdb to the mid-2010s). Regarding the research as a whole: T-cell immune reconstitution after TCRalphabeta/CD19-depleted allogeneic hematopoietic cell transplantation in children was quantitatively tracked in the study by means of TCR repertoire profiling.

CDR1 and CDR2 are read off the germline V gene (reference sequence) as LNHDA and SQIVND. The CDR3 covers 13 residues, taking in both the cysteine and the phenylalanine. Of all the DNA, just the CDR3 is kept, 39 bases in frame from base 1. V is cut by 3 bases and J by 12 bases, and the space between the germline ends is 15 bases. Sequenced material: PBMCs from the stem cell graft donor, taken from the stem cell graft. The TCR comes from a human donor who donated a stem cell graft to a child with aplastic anemia. The chain uses TRBV19 and TRBJ2-4; matching of 6 bases hints at TRBD1 as the D gene. The DNA sequence is TGTGCCAGTAGTATCGGTACAGGGCAAGGTCAGTACTTC. The resulting protein is CASSIGTGQGQYF.